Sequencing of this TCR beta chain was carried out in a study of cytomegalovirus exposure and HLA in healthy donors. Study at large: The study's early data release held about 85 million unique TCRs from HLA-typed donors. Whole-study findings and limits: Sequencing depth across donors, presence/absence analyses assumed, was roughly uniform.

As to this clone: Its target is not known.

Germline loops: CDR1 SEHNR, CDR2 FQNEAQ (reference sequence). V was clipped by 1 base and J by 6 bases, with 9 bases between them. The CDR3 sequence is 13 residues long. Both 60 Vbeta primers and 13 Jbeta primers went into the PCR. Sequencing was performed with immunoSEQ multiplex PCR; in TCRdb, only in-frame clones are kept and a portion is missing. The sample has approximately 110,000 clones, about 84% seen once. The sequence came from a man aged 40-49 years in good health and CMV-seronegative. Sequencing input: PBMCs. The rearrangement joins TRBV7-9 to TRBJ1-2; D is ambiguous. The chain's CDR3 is CASSLGATNGYTF. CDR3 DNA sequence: TGTGCCAGCAGCTTAGGGGCAACGAATGGCTACACCTTC.